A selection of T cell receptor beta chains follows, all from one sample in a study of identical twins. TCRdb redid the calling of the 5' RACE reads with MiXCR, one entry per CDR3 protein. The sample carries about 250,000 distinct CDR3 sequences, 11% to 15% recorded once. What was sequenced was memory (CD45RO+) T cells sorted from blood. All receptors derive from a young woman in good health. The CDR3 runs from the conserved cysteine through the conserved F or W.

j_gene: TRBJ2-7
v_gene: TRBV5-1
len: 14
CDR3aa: CASSSIVGGYEQYF

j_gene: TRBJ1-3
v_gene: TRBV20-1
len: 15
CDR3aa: CSARGGQTFRNTIYF

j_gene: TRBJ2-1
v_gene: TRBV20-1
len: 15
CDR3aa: CSADRGGVGDNEQFF

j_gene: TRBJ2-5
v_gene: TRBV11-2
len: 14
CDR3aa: CASSQGTARQTQYF

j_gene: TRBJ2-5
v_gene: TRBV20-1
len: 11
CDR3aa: CSATRVETQYF

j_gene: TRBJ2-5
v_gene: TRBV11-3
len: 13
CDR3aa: CASSPTPHETQYF

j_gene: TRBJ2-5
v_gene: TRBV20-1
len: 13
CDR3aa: CSAAQGDRETQYF

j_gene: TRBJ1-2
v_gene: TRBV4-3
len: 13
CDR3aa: CASSQQLNGGYTF

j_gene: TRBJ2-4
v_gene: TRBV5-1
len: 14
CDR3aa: CASSLGNSKNIQYF

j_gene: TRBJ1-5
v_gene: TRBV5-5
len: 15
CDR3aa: CASRTSWGSNQPQHF

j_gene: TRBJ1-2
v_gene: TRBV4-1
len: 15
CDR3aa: CASSQDGQGAYGYTF

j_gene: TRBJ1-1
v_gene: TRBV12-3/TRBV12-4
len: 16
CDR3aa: CASRPGQGFSNTEAFF

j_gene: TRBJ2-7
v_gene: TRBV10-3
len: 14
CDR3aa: CAIRRGGDSYEQYF

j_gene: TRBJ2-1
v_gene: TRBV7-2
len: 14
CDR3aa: CASTSGGLYNEQFF

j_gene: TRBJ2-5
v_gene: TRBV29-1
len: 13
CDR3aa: CSVNRESKGTQYF

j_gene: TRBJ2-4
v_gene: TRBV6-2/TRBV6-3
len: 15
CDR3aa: CATQALRLVGDIQYF

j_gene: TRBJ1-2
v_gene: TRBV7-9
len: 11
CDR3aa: CASSSDSGYTF

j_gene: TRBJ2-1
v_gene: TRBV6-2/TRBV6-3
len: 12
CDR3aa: CASSSWTVEQFF

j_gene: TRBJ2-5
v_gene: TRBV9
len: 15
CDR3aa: CASSVGAGRGQTQYF

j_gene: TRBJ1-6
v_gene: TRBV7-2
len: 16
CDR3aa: CASSRIPGQLNSPLHF

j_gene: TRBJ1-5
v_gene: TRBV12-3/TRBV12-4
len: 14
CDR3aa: CASSFGGPGQPQHF

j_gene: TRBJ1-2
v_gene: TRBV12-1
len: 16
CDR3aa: CASSPPSMGGGYGYTF

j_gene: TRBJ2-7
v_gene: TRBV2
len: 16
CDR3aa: CASSEAPSGGAYEQYF

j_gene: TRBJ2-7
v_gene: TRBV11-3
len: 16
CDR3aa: CASSLEGTGGADEQYF

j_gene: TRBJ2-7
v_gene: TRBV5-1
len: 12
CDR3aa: CASSLVGDEQYF

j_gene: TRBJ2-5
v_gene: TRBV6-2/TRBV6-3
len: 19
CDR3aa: CASSYVPASGGAGKETQYF

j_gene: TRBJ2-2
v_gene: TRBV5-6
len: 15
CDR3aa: CASSLEYRPAGELFF

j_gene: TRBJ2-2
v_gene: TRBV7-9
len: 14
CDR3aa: CASSLYGESGELFF

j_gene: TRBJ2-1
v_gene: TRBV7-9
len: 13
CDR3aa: CASRFRGLNEQFF

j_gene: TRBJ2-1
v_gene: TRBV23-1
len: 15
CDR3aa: CASSQCVRGKNEQFF

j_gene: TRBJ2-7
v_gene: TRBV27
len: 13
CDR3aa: CASSETGNWEQYF

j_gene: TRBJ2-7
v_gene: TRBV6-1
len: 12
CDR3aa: CASGTNGYEQYF

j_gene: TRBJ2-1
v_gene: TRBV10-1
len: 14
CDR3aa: CASRELAGGGEQFF

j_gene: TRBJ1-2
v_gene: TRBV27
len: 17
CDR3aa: CASSLYRQGGGKGSYTF

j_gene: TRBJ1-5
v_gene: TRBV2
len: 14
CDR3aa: CASSAQTGAQPQHF

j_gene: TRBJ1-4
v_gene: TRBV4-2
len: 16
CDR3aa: CASSQDLAGGGMELFF

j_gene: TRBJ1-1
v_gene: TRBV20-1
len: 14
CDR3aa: CSARANRIRTEAFF

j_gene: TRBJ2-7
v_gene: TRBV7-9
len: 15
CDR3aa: CASSPPLTAVYEQYF

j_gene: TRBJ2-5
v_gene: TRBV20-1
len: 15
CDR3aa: CSARATSRDQETQYF

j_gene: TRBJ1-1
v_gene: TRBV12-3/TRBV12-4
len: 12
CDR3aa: CASSLMGPEAFF

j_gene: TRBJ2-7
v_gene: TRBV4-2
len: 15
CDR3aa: CASSQAGQGAREQYF

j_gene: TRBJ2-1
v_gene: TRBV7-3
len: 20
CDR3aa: CASSFPSTSGGPYSYNEQFF

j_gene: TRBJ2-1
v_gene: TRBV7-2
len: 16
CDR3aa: CASSLTGTGANNEQFF

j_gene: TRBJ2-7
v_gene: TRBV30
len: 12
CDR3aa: CAWSQSSHEQYF

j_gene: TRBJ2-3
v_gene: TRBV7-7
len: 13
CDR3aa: CASSQTHTDTQYF

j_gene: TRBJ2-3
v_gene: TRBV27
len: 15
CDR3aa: CASSLGQSDADTQYF

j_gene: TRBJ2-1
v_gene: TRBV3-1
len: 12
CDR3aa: CASSPLLQEQFF

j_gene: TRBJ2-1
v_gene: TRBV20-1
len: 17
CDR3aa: CSARDPGGAGSYNEQFF

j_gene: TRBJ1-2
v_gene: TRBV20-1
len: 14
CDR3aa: CSARGGTGPYGYTF

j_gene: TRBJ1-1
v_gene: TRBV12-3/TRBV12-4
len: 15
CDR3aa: CASSFRQGGYTEAFF

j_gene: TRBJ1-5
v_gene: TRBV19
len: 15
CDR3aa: CATAGGAGKNQPQHF

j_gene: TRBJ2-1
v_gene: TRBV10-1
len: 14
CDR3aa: CASSESTHRNEQFF